These 4 T cell receptor beta chains were all obtained from the same sample, sequenced in a study of blood T cell repertoires in COVID-19. Some clones are missing from TCRdb's copy, which holds only in-frame ones; the method was immunoSEQ multiplex PCR. The table shows under 200,000 clones, with over 80% occurring only once. The sequencing sample was made of peripheral blood. These TCRs come from a woman aged 40 to 49 with acute or convalescent COVID-19.

This clone appeared once. The rearrangement links TRBV2 to TRBJ2-6; 10 bases match TRBD1. With V trimmed by 2 bases and J by 2 bases, 6 bases remained unmatched. The germline gives CDR1 SNHLY, CDR2 FYNNEI. CDR3 length equals 18 residues. The CDR3 sequence: CASSEWGTGAPGANVLTF. The CDR3 nucleotides read TGTGCCAGCAGTGAATGGGGGACAGGGGCCCCTGGGGCCAACGTCCTGACTTTC. Full variable domain (outside the CDR3, taken from reference TRBV2 and TRBJ2-6): EPEVTQTPSHQVTQMGQEVILRCVPISNHLYFYWYRQILGQKVEFLVSFYNNEISEKSEIFDDQFSVERPDGSNFTLKIRSTKLEDSAMYFCASSEWGTGAPGANVLTFGAGSRLTVL.

In nucleotides, the CDR3 is TGTGCCAGCACCCAGGGAGGGTGGGATACGCAGTATTTT. Encoded protein: CASTQGGWDTQYF. The rearrangement joins TRBV2 to TRBJ2-3, with 7 bases that match TRBD2. The V segment lost 7 bases and the J segment 6 bases; nucleotides outside the gene matches: 7. The CDR3 contains 13 residues. The germline V gene encodes CDR1 SNHLY and CDR2 FYNNEI.

The chain links TRBV10-3 to TRBJ1-2; no definite D call. Germline assignment: CDR1 ENHRY and CDR2 SYGVKD. This CDR3 is built from 15 residues. V dropped 5 bases and J dropped 4 bases, with 17 bases sitting between them. The CDR3 DNA sequence: TGTGCCATCAGTAGCCCCCAACAGAACATCTATGGCTACACCTTC. Protein: CAISSPQQNIYGYTF.

The chain uses TRBV3-1 (or the pseudogene TRBV3-2) and TRBJ2-1; maybe TRBD1 (5 bases). CDR1 is LGHDT, CDR2 YNNKEL, per germline (reference sequence). The CDR3 length is 13 residues. Trimming shortened V by 4 bases and J by 7 bases, and 11 bases separated the two germline ends. CDR3 sequence (DNA): TGTGCCAGCAGCCTACAGGTTCTTAATGAGCAGTTCTTC. Translation gives CASSLQVLNEQFF.